This T cell receptor (beta chain) was sequenced during a study of cytomegalovirus exposure and HLA in healthy donors. CDR1 SEHNR and CDR2 FQNEAQ come from the germline V gene (reference sequence). The CDR3 is 17 residues long. V was trimmed by 4 bases and J by 0 bases, leaving 16 bases between them. Primers included in the PCR were 60 Vbeta and 13 Jbeta primers. Clones were read by immunoSEQ multiplex PCR, and TCRdb kept only the in-frame ones, dropping some. The sample yields 110,000 or so clones, 67% seen once. V gene TRBV7-9 combines with J gene TRBJ2-4; D possibly corresponds to TRBD2 (6 bases). The receptor was derived from a young man in good health and CMV-seropositive. Sequenced input: PBMCs. The CDR3: CASSSRGGEIAKNIQYF. The CDR3 DNA reads TGTGCCAGCAGCTCCCGGGGCGGGGAAATAGCCAAAAACATTCAGTACTTC.